A selection of T cell receptor beta chains follows, all from one sample in a study of T cells in Graves' hyperthyroidism and ophthalmopathy. Via MiXCR, TCRdb re-called the multiplex PCR reads, giving one row per CDR3 protein. The sample consists of around 800,000 distinct CDR3 sequences, roughly 37% of them appearing once. The specimen was blood. All receptors derive from a man aged 18-30 years with Graves' hyperthyroidism. The CDR3 runs from the conserved cysteine through the conserved F or W. The D gene is left open where the match is weak. Part of the rows lack a size; the others show once, few, many or a class for expanded clones.

clone size,J gene,D gene,V gene,CDR3 DNA,CDR3 protein
-,TRBJ1-2,TRBD1,TRBV29-1,TGCAGCGGCTCCGGGACAGGGGACTATGGCTACACCTTC,CSGSGTGDYGYTF
-,TRBJ1-6,TRBD1,TRBV2,TGTGCCAGCAGTGAAGAGGGGACAGGGCCTTCACCCCTCCACTTT,CASSEEGTGPSPLHF
many,TRBJ1-4,-,TRBV29-1,TGCAGCGTTTCGGACGTCCCAAATGAAAAACTGTTTTTT,CSVSDVPNEKLFF
-,TRBJ1-1,-,TRBV12-3/TRBV12-4,TGTGCCAGCACCTTTAACAGGGACACTGAAGCTTTCTTT,CASTFNRDTEAFF
few,TRBJ1-1,TRBD1,TRBV11-2,TGTGCCAGCAGTCCCTGGACAGGGCTCTTCTTAAACACTGAAGCTTTCTTT,CASSPWTGLFLNTEAFF
once,TRBJ1-3,-,TRBV29-1,TGCAGCGTTGCCTTGGGAAATTTACAAAACACCATATATTTT,CSVALGNLQNTIYF
many,TRBJ1-4,-,TRBV29-1,TGCAGCGTTGGGTCCGGGGTAACTAATGAAAAACTGTTTTTT,CSVGSGVTNEKLFF
few,TRBJ1-5,TRBD1,TRBV7-9,TGTGCCAGCAGCTTGGGACAGACCCCCCAGCATTTT,CASSLGQTPQHF
many,TRBJ2-5,-,TRBV28,TGTGCCAGCAGCCTACAGGGAAGAGAGACCCAGTACTTC,CASSLQGRETQYF
many,TRBJ1-1,TRBD1,TRBV19,TGTGCCAGTAGTCAAGGGGGCGCGAACACTGAAGCTTTCTTT,CASSQGGANTEAFF
-,TRBJ2-7,-,TRBV10-3,TGTGCCATCAGTGAGTCTAGCAGGGGTTCCTACGAGCAGTACTTC,CAISESSRGSYEQYF
few,TRBJ2-2,TRBD2,TRBV7-2,TGTGCCAGCAGACCAAGCGGGGCGGGGACCGGGGAGCTGTTTTTT,CASRPSGAGTGELFF
few,TRBJ1-1,-,TRBV6-5,TGTGCCAGCAGTTACCCAAGGACAGCTTCGGTTTTCTTT,CASSYPRTASVFF
-,TRBJ1-5,-,TRBV12-3/TRBV12-4,TGTGCCAGCAGTTTTCGAGGGATTGGCCCTCTTCGGGGCAATCAGCCCCAGCATTTT,CASSFRGIGPLRGNQPQHF
few,TRBJ1-2,-,TRBV3-1,TGTGCCAGCAGCCATCCCGATAACTATGGCTACACCTTC,CASSHPDNYGYTF
-,TRBJ1-2,TRBD1,TRBV9,TGTGCCAGCAGCGGGGGCTGGACAGGGCTCTATGGCTACACCTTC,CASSGGWTGLYGYTF
few,TRBJ2-7,-,TRBV5-6,TGTGCCAGCAGCTCCGGGACTCCAACCGAGCAGTACTTC,CASSSGTPTEQYF
few,TRBJ1-1,-,TRBV2,TGTGCCAGCTGGACCGACTTGAACACTGAAGCTTTCTTT,CASWTDLNTEAFF
-,TRBJ2-5,-,TRBV13,TGTGCCAGCAGCTTGAGGAGGTCGGACCAAGAGACCCAGTACTTC,CASSLRRSDQETQYF
few,TRBJ1-5,-,TRBV4-1,TGCGCCAGCAGCCAAGATGGAGACAGTTTCAATCAGCCCCAGCATTTT,CASSQDGDSFNQPQHF
-,TRBJ1-6,-,TRBV7-2,TGTGCCAGCAGCTTAGATAGGGCGACCGGGGAGGCAGGGCCCTCACCCCTCCACTTT,CASSLDRATGEAGPSPLHF
-,TRBJ2-7,-,TRBV7-2,TGTGCCAGCAGCCCCGACCCAGGGTGGTCCTACGAGCAGTACTTC,CASSPDPGWSYEQYF
-,TRBJ2-7,-,TRBV9,TGTGCCAGCAGCCCGACCCAGACACCATACGAGCAGTACTTC,CASSPTQTPYEQYF
many,TRBJ2-5,TRBD1,TRBV29-1,TGCAGCGGTACAGGGGCGGAGACCCAGTACTTC,CSGTGAETQYF
many,TRBJ1-1,-,TRBV19,TGTGCCAGTAGCCCTCCCGATCGCACTGAAGCTTTCTTT,CASSPPDRTEAFF
-,TRBJ1-5,-,TRBV15,TGTGCCACCAGCATTCTCACTGGGGGAGGGTTCAGCAATCAGCCCCAGCATTTT,CATSILTGGGFSNQPQHF
many,TRBJ1-5,-,TRBV2,TGTGCCAGCAGCGGCGCCGGGCCCCAGCATTTT,CASSGAGPQHF
-,TRBJ1-4,TRBD1,TRBV20-1,TGCAGTGCCATAGGACAGGGAGAAAAACTGTTTTTT,CSAIGQGEKLFF